This TCR beta chain stems from a study of blood T cell repertoires in COVID-19. Study overall: The United States, Italy and Spain provided the acute and convalescent COVID-19 samples.

Profiling relied on immunoSEQ multiplex PCR, and the TCRdb table lists in-frame clones only, not all of them. The top ten clones hold roughly 3% of a sample with roughly 190,000 clones, 84% of them seen once. Germline assignment: CDR1 SGHTA and CDR2 FQGTGA. J lost 6 bases, V lost 3 bases, and 1 base had no gene match. The CDR3 totals 14 residues. This TCR came from a woman between 25 and 40 years old who had recovered from COVID-19. The chain recombines TRBV7-3 with TRBJ2-1, with 11 bases identical to TRBD2. Sequenced: PBMCs or T cells enriched from blood (not recorded which). CDR3 sequence: CASSLGLAVNEQFF. CDR3 nucleotides: TGTGCCAGCAGCTTGGGACTAGCGGTCAATGAGCAGTTCTTC.